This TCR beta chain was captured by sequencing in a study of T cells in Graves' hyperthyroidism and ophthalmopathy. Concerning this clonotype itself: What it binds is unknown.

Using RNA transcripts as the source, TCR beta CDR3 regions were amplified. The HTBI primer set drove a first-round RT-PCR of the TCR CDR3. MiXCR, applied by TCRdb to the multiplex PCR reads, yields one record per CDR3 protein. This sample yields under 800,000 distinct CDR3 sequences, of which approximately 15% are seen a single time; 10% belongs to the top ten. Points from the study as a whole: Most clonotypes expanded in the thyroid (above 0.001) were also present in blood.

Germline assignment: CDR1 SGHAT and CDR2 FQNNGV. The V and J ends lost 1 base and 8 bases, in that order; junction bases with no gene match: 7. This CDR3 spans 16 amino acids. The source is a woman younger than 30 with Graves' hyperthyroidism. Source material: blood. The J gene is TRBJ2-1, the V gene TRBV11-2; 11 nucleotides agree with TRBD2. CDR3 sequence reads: CASSLVAGGSGDEQFF. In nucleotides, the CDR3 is TGTGCCAGCAGCTTAGTAGCGGGAGGGTCAGGAGATGAGCAGTTCTTC.